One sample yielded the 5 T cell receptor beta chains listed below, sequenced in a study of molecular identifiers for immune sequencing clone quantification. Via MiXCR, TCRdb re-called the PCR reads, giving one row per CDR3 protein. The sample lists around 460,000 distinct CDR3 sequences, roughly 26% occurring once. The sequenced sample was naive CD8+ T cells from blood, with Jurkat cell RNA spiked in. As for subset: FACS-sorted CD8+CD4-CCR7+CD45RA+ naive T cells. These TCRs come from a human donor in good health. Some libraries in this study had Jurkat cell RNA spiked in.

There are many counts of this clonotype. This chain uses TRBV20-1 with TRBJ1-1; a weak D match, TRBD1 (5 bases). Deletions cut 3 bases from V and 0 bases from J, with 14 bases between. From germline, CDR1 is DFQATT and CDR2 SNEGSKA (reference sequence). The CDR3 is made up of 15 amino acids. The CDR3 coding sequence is TGCAGTGCTAGTTGGGTTGACAGCCTGAACACTGAAGCTTTCTTT. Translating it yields CSASWVDSLNTEAFF.

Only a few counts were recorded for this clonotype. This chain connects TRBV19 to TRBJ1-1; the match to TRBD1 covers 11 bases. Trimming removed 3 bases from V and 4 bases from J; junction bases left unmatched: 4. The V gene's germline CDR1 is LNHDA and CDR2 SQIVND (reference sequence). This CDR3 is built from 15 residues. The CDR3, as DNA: TGTGCCAGTAGTATGGGGGACAGGGGGATCACTGAAGCTTTCTTT. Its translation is CASSMGDRGITEAFF.

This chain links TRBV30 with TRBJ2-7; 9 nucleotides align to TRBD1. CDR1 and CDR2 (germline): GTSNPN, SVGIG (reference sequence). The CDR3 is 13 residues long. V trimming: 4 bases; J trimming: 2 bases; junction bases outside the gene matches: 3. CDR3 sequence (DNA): TGTGCCTGGATTGGGACAGGGCCCTACGAGCAGTACTTC. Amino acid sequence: CAWIGTGPYEQYF. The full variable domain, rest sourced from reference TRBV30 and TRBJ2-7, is SQTIHQWPATLVQPVGSPLSLECTVEGTSNPNLYWYRQAAGRGLQLLFYSVGIGQISSEVPQNLSASRPQDRQFILSSKKLLLSDSGFYLCAWIGTGPYEQYFGPGTRLTVT.

CDR3 residues: CSASPSGPKFTSTDTQYF. The CDR3 nucleotides read TGCAGTGCTAGCCCTAGCGGTCCTAAGTTTACTAGCACAGATACGCAGTATTTT. The chain combines TRBV20-1 with TRBJ2-3; 7 nucleotides align to TRBD2. The CDR3 sequence is 18 residues long. Germline V lookup: CDR1 DFQATT, CDR2 SNEGSKA (reference sequence). Trimming at V came to 3 bases and at J to 0 bases, leaving 15 bases not matched to a gene.

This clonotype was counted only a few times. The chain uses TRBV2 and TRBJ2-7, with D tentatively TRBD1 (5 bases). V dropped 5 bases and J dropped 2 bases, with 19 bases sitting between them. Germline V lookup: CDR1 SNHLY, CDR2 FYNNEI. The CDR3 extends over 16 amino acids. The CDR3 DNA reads TGTGCCAGCAGTCATCTACCGACAGATTCTCCCTACGAGCAGTACTTC. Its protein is CASSHLPTDSPYEQYF.